In its sample, the clone carrying this T cell receptor beta chain was seen a few times. The antigen is not known. Germline assignment: CDR1 WSHSY and CDR2 SAAADI. V dropped 6 bases and J dropped 5 bases, with 11 bases sitting between them. This CDR3 comprises 12 residues. This record comes from a study of radiation and T cells in renal cell carcinoma. Sequenced by immunoSEQ multiplex PCR; TCRdb stores in-frame clones only, minus some. Of just over 15,000 clones in the sample, 64% were seen once. Study-level points and caveats: Irradiated tumors held more dominant CDR3 motifs than control tumors. Baseline intratumoral clonotype presence is unknown without pretreatment biopsies.

Treatment in this sample: 15 Gy SBRT to primary tumor, nephrectomy 4 weeks later. This sample comprised tumor tissue, obtained from a patient whose treatment included radiotherapy and nephrectomy. The receptor comes from a woman in her 70s with renal cell carcinoma. This chain joins TRBV10-2 and TRBJ2-7, with D possibly matching TRBD1 (6 bases). The CDR3 reads CASRAGANEQYF. The CDR3 region has the DNA TGCGCCAGCAGGGCAGGGGCCAACGAGCAGTACTTC.